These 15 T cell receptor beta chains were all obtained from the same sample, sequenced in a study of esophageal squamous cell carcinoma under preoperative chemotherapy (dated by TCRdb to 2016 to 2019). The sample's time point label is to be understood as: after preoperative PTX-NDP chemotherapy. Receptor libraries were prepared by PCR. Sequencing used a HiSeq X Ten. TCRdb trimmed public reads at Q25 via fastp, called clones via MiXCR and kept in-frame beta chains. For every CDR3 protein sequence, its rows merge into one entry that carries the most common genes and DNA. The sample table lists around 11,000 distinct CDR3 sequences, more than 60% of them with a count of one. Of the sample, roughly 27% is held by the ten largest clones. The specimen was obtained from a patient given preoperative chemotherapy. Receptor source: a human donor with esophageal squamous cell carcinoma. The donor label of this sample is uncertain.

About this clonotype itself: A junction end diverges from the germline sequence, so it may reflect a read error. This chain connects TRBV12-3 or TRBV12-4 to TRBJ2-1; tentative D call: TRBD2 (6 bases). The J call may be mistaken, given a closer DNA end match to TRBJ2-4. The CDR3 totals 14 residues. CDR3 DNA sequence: TGTGCGAGCAGTGGGGACTGTCGATTAGACATTCAGTACTTC. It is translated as CASSGDCRLDIQYF.

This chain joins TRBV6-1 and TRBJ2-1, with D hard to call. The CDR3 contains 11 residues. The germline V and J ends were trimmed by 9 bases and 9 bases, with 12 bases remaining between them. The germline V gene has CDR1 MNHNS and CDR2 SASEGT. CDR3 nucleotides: TGTGCCAGTCAAAGAGCCGCTGAGCAGTTCTTC. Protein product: CASQRAAEQFF.

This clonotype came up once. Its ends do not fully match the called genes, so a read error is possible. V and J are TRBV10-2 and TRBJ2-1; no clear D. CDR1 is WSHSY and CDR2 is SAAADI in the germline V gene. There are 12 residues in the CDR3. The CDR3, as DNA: TGCGCCAAGAGTGAGTTTGGAATTGAGCAGTTCTTT. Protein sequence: CAKSEFGIEQFF.

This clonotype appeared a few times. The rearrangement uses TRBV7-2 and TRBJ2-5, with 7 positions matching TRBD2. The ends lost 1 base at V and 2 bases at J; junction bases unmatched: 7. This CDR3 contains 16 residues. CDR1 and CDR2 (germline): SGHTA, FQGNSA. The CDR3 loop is CASSLGGSGSQETQYF. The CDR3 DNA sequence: TGTGCCAGCAGCTTAGGTGGTAGCGGGTCTCAAGAGACCCAGTACTTC.

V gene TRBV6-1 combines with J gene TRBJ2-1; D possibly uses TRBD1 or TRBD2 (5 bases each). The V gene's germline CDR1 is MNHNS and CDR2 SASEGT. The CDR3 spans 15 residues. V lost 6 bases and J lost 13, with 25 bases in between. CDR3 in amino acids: CASRGVGVGQETQFF. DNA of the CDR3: TGTGCCAGCAGAGGGGTGGGGGTCGGACAAGAGACCCAGTTCTTC.

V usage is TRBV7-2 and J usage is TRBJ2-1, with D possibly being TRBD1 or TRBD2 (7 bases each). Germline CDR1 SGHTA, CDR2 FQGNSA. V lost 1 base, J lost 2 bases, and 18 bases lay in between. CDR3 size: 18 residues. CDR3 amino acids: CASSLGVGGGNPYNEQFF. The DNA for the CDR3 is TGTGCCAGCAGCTTAGGGGTGGGAGGGGGCAACCCCTACAATGAGCAGTTCTTC.

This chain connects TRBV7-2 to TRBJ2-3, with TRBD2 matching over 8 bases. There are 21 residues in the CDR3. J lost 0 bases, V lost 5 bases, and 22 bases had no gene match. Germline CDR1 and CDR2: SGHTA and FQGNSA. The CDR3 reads CASSQTPDGGAGEGSTDTQYF. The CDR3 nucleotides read TGTGCCAGCAGCCAGACCCCGGATGGTGGAGCGGGAGAGGGGAGCACAGATACGCAGTATTTT.

The CDR3 DNA reads TGTGCCAGCAGTCTTCGGAAGGGTACGAACACCGGTGAGCAGTATTTT. This gives the protein CASSLRKGTNTGEQYF. The chain employs TRBV6-1 and TRBJ2-2; D is unclear. The J call is in doubt because the DNA end fits TRBJ2-3 better. This CDR3 has 16 amino acids. Looked up from germline, CDR1 is MNHNS and CDR2 is SASEGT.

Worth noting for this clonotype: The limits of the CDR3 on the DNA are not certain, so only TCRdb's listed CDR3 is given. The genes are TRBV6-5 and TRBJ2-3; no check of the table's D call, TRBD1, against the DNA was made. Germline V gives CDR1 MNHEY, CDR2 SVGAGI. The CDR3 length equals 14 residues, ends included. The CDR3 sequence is CASILGVSIDTQFF.

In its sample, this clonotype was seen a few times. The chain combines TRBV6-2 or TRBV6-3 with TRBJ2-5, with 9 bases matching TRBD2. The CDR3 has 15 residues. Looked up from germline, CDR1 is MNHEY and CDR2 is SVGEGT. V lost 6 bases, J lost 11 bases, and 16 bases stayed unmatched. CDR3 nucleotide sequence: TGTGCCAGCAGCCCCGGGGGAGCGGGAGGAGGTGAGCAGTACTTC. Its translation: CASSPGGAGGGEQYF.

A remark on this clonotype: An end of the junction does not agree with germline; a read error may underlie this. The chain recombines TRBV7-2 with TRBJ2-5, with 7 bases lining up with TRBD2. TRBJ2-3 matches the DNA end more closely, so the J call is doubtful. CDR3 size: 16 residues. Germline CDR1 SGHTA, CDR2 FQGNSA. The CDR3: CASRGQGGRGPETQYF. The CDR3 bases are TGTGCCAGCAGGGGGCAGGGAGGGCGAGGGCCAGAGACGCAGTATTTT.

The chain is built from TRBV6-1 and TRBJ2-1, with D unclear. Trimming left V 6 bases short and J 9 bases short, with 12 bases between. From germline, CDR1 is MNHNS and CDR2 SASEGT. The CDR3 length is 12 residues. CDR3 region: CASSDLQAEQFF. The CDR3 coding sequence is TGTGCCAGCAGCGACCTCCAGGCTGAGCAGTTCTTC.

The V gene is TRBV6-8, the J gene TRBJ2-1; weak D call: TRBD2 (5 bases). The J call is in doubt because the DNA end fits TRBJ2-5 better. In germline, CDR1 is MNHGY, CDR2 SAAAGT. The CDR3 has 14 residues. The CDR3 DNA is TGTGCCAGCAAAGTACATCTCGAGGGAGAGACCCAGTACTTC. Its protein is CASKVHLEGETQYF.

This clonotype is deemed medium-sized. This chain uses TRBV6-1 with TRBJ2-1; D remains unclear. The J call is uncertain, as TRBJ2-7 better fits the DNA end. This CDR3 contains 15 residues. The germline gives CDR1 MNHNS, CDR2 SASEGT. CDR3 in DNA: TGTGCCAGCAGTGAACAACCGGTACTATTTGGGGAGCAGTACTTC. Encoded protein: CASSEQPVLFGEQYF.

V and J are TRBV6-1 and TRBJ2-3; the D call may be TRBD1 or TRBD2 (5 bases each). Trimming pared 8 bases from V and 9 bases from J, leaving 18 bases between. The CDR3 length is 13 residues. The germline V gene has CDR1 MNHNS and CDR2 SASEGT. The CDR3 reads CASGERDQETQYF. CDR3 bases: TGTGCCAGCGGGGAGAGGGACCAAGAGACGCAGTATTTT.